This entry is about one T cell receptor (beta chain). The antigen is undetermined. This specimen belongs to a study of graft-versus-host responses after intestinal transplantation. With V trimmed by 0 bases and J by 4 bases, 1 base remained unmatched. The CDR3 sequence is 14 residues long. Per germline, CDR1 SGHRS and CDR2 YFSETQ. The method was immunoSEQ multiplex PCR; TCRdb's version includes in-frame clones alone and lacks a portion of them. The sample includes 85,000 to 100,000 clones, 75% to 95% seen only once; the top ten take approximately 0.3%. This specimen consisted of unstimulated CD4+ T cells sorted from spleen or lymph node cells, obtained before transplant. The TCR sequence derives from a human donor who was the organ donor for an intestinal transplant. This chain joins TRBV5-1 and TRBJ2-3, with 8 bases fitting TRBD2. The DNA for the CDR3 is TGCGCCAGCAGCTTGGAAGCGGGAGCAGATACGCAGTATTTT. It yields the protein CASSLEAGADTQYF.